This T cell receptor beta chain stems from a study of blood T cell repertoires in COVID-19. Per germline, CDR1 LNHDA and CDR2 SQIVND (reference sequence). This CDR3 region has 16 residues. V was cut by 5 bases and J by 7 bases, with 18 bases left in between. As originally analysed: How many nucleated cells were present was estimated from reference gene primer amplification. TCRdb's copy holds only in-frame clones and misses some; the assay was immunoSEQ multiplex PCR. The V and J calls and clone size were taken over from that table, and D and trimming were inferred from the DNA. The data show about 200,000 clones, roughly 90% seen once.

Sequencing was done on a sample of peripheral blood. The V gene is TRBV19, the J gene TRBJ1-6; D is undetermined. This clonotype was obtained from a man aged 50 or older with acute or convalescent COVID-19. In DNA, the CDR3 is TGTGCCAGTAGTCCCCTTCAGAGCGGATGGAATTCACCCCTCCACTTT. Translated: CASSPLQSGWNSPLHF. The full variable domain, its missing parts supplied by reference TRBV19 and TRBJ1-6, is DGGITQSPKYLFRKEGQNVTLSCEQNLNHDAMYWYRQDPGQGLRLIYYSQIVNDFQKGDIAEGYSVSREKKESFPLTVTSAQKNPTAFYLCASSPLQSGWNSPLHFGNGTRLTVT.